The 27 T cell receptor beta chains below come from one sample, sequenced in a study of prognosis after radiotherapy for stage I lung cancer. From genomic DNA, TCR beta CDR3 was amplified by two-round multiplex PCR. Amplification in first-round PCR relied on primers specific to each TRBV and TRBJ gene. MiXCR, applied by TCRdb to the multiplex PCR reads, yields one record per CDR3 protein. Among around 19,000 distinct CDR3 sequences listed, about three fifths were seen once. Sample: PBMCs, taken before or after stereotactic body radiation therapy (not recorded which). The origin of the receptors is a donor at least 50 years old with non-small cell lung cancer.

The rearrangement uses TRBV28 and TRBJ2-1, with TRBD2 matching 9 bases. The ends lost 6 bases at V and 4 bases at J; junction bases unmatched: 7. Looked up from germline, CDR1 is MDHEN and CDR2 is SYDVKM. This CDR3 is 15 amino acids long. This chain's CDR3 is CASRSSGTDYNEQFF. The CDR3 DNA reads TGTGCCAGCAGGTCTAGCGGGACGGATTACAATGAGCAGTTCTTC.

The chain joins TRBV25-1 to TRBJ1-4; D gene uncertain. CDR3 length: 14 amino acids. Trimming removed 6 bases from V and 5 bases from J, with 13 bases in between. Germline V gene lookup returns CDR1 MGHDK and CDR2 SYGVNS. The CDR3 DNA reads as TGTGCCAGCAGGGGCCGACTACCGAATGAAAAACTGTTTTTT. It specifies CASRGRLPNEKLFF.

The rearrangement links TRBV5-1 to TRBJ1-5, with 10 positions matching TRBD1. Germline lookup yields CDR1 SGHRS and CDR2 YFSETQ. CDR3 size: 15 residues. The V gene end was trimmed by 0 bases and the J gene end by 4 bases; junction bases not matched to a gene: 1. The CDR3 here is CASSLEGQGNQPQHF. CDR3 sequence (DNA): TGCGCCAGCAGCTTGGAGGGACAGGGGAATCAGCCCCAGCATTTT.

The chain uses TRBV20-1 and TRBJ2-3, with TRBD2 matching over 11 bases. Germline CDR1 is DFQATT and CDR2 is SNEGSKA (reference sequence). This CDR3 has 14 amino acids. J was trimmed by 3 bases and V by 3 bases; bases with no gene match: 2. The CDR3 DNA reads as TGCAGTGCTAGTAGGACTAGCGGGACAGATACGCAGTATTTT. Amino acids: CSASRTSGTDTQYF.

The chain uses TRBV6-2 or TRBV6-3 and TRBJ2-5; either TRBD1 or TRBD2 may supply D (5 bases each). This CDR3 has 14 amino acids. V dropped 2 bases and J dropped 4 bases, with 11 bases sitting between them. The germline gives CDR1 MNHEY, CDR2 SVGEGT. CDR3 sequence reads: CASSYEGQGETQYF. The CDR3 DNA sequence: TGTGCCAGCAGTTACGAGGGGCAGGGAGAGACCCAGTACTTC.

This clonotype is termed medium-sized. The rearrangement uses TRBV5-1 and TRBJ2-3, with D unresolved. Trimming took off 0 bases at V and 6 bases at J, with 8 bases between the two ends. The CDR3 is 13 residues long. Germline V gene data show CDR1 as SGHRS and CDR2 as YFSETQ. CDR3 DNA: TGCGCCAGCAGCTTGGCCACTCGGGATACGCAGTATTTT. Amino acids: CASSLATRDTQYF.

This clonotype was found many times. This sequence joins TRBV30 and TRBJ2-3, with 9 positions matching TRBD2. The CDR3 totals 13 residues. Germline V gene sequence: CDR1 GTSNPN, CDR2 SVGIG (reference sequence). The V and J ends lost 4 bases and 4 bases, in that order; junction bases with no gene match: 3. For the CDR3, the DNA is TGTGCCTGGACTAGCGGGACCCCAGATACGCAGTATTTT. Translating gives CAWTSGTPDTQYF.

The chain uses TRBV6-1 and TRBJ2-2; 9 nucleotides align to TRBD2. CDR1 is MNHNS, CDR2 SASEGT, per germline. With 7 bases clipped from V and 6 bases from J, the junction kept 12 bases outside the gene matches. The CDR3 is made up of 16 amino acids. CDR3: CASILAGSGSAGELFF. Written as DNA, the CDR3 is TGTGCCAGCATCCTCGCTGGTAGCGGGAGCGCCGGGGAGCTGTTTTTT.

This clonotype was detected ten times or more. The V gene is TRBV2, the J gene TRBJ2-2; 7 bases map to TRBD1. The CDR3 totals 15 residues. Germline loops: CDR1 SNHLY, CDR2 FYNNEI. Trimming took 4 bases from V and 4 from J; bases not matched to a gene: 6. The CDR3 protein is CASSGQGVGTGELFF. The CDR3 DNA is TGTGCCAGCAGTGGGCAGGGGGTAGGCACCGGGGAGCTGTTTTTT.

The chain joins TRBV6-2 or TRBV6-3 to TRBJ2-7; possibly TRBD2 for D (6 bases). Between the trimmed V and J ends, which lost 5 bases and 2 bases, there was a span of 10 bases. Germline CDR1 and CDR2: MNHEY and SVGEGT. This CDR3 contains 13 residues. The CDR3 coding sequence is TGTGCCAGCAGTAGGGGAGGCGCCTACGAGCAGTACTTC. The encoded protein is CASSRGGAYEQYF.

The CDR3 loop reads CSVPPGQGRTGYTF. The CDR3 DNA is TGCAGCGTTCCCCCGGGACAGGGGAGGACGGGCTACACCTTC. The chain recombines TRBV29-1 with TRBJ1-2; 10 bases are a match to TRBD1. CDR1 and CDR2 (germline): SQVTM, ANQGSEA. V was pared by 5 bases and J by 8 bases, with 11 bases of the junction left unmatched. This CDR3 region has 14 residues.

Notes on this clonotype: Given a much more abundant clone one base away, this may be a read error. The V gene is TRBV7-9, the J gene TRBJ2-5; D remains ambiguous. The CDR3 contains 11 residues. Deletions cut 5 bases from V and 5 bases from J, with 6 bases between. Germline loops: CDR1 SEHNR, CDR2 FQNEAQ (reference sequence). CDR3 amino acids: CASSKMETQYF. Written as DNA, the CDR3 is TGTGCCAGCAGCAAGATGGAGACCCAGTACTTC. Supplemented by reference TRBV7-9 and TRBJ2-5, the full variable domain reads DTGVSQNPRHKITKRGQNVTFRCDPISEHNRLYWYRQTLGQGPEFLTYFQNEAQLEKSRLLSDRFSAERPKGSFSTLEIQRTEQGDSAMYLCASSKMETQYFGPGTRLLVL.

As for this clonotype: Given a far larger clone just one base away, this is likely a sequencing read error. The J gene is TRBJ1-6, the V gene TRBV6-4; 8 nucleotides line up with TRBD1. The CDR3 covers 16 residues. J gave up 10 bases and V 3 bases, and 11 bases lay outside the gene matches. Germline assignment: CDR1 MRHNA and CDR2 SNTAGT. The CDR3 loop is CASSEWEGTGGSPLHF. Written as DNA, the CDR3 is TGTGCCAGCAGTGAATGGGAGGGGACAGGAGGATCACCCCTCCACTTT.

The chain joins TRBV5-1 to TRBJ2-3, with D unclear. The CDR3 length is 15 residues. In germline, CDR1 is SGHRS, CDR2 YFSETQ. The V end lost 4 bases, the J end lost 6 bases, and 18 bases lay between the germline ends. The CDR3 here is CASSPQSALRDTQYF. CDR3 coding DNA: TGCGCCAGCAGCCCGCAGTCCGCTTTGCGTGATACGCAGTATTTT.

Remarks on this clonotype: At one boundary the junction diverges from the germline segment, which might be a read error. The chain couples TRBV2 to TRBJ2-7, with D hard to call. Germline V gene data show CDR1 as SNHLY and CDR2 as FYNNEI. The length of the CDR3 is 15 residues. The CDR3 reads CASSEAWTVHYDQYF. DNA of the CDR3: TGTGCCAGCAGTGAAGCGTGGACGGTCCACTACGATCAGTACTTC.

This clonotype is judged medium-sized (0.01 to 0.1%). The chain combines TRBV24-1 with TRBJ2-3; D is unresolved. V lost 3 bases to trimming and J lost 2 bases, with 11 bases between them. There are 15 residues in the CDR3. The germline CDR1 and CDR2 sequences are KGHDR and SFDVKD. The CDR3 nucleotides read TGTGCCACCAGTGATCCCTTGAAAAACACAGATACGCAGTATTTT. Translated, it gives CATSDPLKNTDTQYF.

This clonotype appeared many times. The chain is built from TRBV6-1 and TRBJ2-5, with 7 bases matching TRBD2. The V segment lost 8 bases and the J segment 0 bases; nucleotides outside the gene matches: 9. There are 15 residues in the CDR3. The germline V gene has CDR1 MNHNS and CDR2 SASEGT. CDR3 in amino acids: CASRPSGAYQETQYF. CDR3 bases: TGTGCCAGCCGCCCGAGCGGGGCGTACCAAGAGACCCAGTACTTC.

The chain couples TRBV7-2 to TRBJ2-7, with D perhaps matching TRBD2 (6 bases). The CDR3 spans 14 residues. From germline, CDR1 is SGHTA and CDR2 FQGNSA. V lost 5 bases to trimming and J lost 2 bases, with 13 bases between them. The CDR3 loop is CASSLGTFPYEQYF. DNA for the CDR3: TGTGCCAGCAGCCTCGGGACTTTTCCCTACGAGCAGTACTTC.

This clonotype appeared many times. The V and J genes are TRBV7-9 and TRBJ1-5; D not resolved. Per germline, CDR1 SEHNR and CDR2 FQNEAQ (reference sequence). This CDR3 spans 13 amino acids. With 5 bases removed from V and 6 bases from J, the gap between germline ends came to 11 bases. For the CDR3, the DNA is TGTGCCAGCAGCCTCGAGGGAGGTCAGCCCCAGCATTTT. It encodes CASSLEGGQPQHF.

The chain combines TRBV2 with TRBJ2-1; TRBD2 matches 8 bases. V shed 2 bases, J shed 2 bases, and the junction held 11 bases outside the gene matches. From germline, CDR1 is SNHLY and CDR2 FYNNEI. The CDR3 length is 18 residues. Here the CDR3 DNA reads TGTGCCAGCAGTGAACGAGGTACTAGCGGTATGACCTACAATGAGCAGTTCTTC. This encodes CASSERGTSGMTYNEQFF.

This chain connects TRBV3-1 to TRBJ2-3, with a weak D call TRBD1 (6 bases). The germline gives CDR1 LGHDT, CDR2 YNNKEL (reference sequence). This CDR3 is built from 14 residues. Between the trimmed V and J ends, which lost 6 bases and 6 bases, there was a span of 16 bases. DNA of the CDR3: TGTGCCAGCAGTCCGAGGGACAAGGGCGATACGCAGTATTTT. It specifies CASSPRDKGDTQYF.

This chain connects TRBV10-3 to TRBJ2-7, with TRBD1 matching over 9 bases. The V gene's germline CDR1 is ENHRY and CDR2 SYGVKD. The CDR3 contains 16 residues. CDR3 in amino acids: CALTGGGPVWSYEQYF. In DNA form, the CDR3 reads TGTGCTCTGACAGGGGGGGGGCCTGTCTGGTCCTACGAGCAGTACTTC.

This rearrangement joins TRBV20-1 to TRBJ1-5; 8 bases match TRBD1. CDR1 DFQATT and CDR2 SNEGSKA come from the germline V gene (reference sequence). The CDR3 contains 13 residues. V lost 3 bases and J lost 7; bases outside the gene matches: 5. The CDR3 loop is CSASGQGQQPQHF. For the CDR3, the DNA is TGCAGTGCTAGTGGACAGGGACAACAGCCCCAGCATTTT.

The chain uses TRBV12-3 or TRBV12-4 and TRBJ2-2, with D hard to call. Between the trimmed V and J ends, which lost 5 bases and 2 bases, there was a span of 6 bases. There are 13 residues in the CDR3. The CDR3 is CASSATNTGELFF. The CDR3 nucleotides read TGTGCCAGCAGTGCCACAAACACCGGGGAGCTGTTTTTT.

This clonotype was seen at least ten times. J is TRBJ1-5 and V is TRBV5-5; D unresolved. Trimming stripped 4 bases from V and 2 bases from J, with 19 bases between. Germline CDR1 is SGHKS and CDR2 is YYEKEE (reference sequence). The CDR3 contains 17 residues. The chain's CDR3 is CASSPGRSIGGNQPQHF. DNA of the CDR3: TGTGCCAGCAGCCCCGGACGGAGTATTGGTGGCAATCAGCCCCAGCATTTT.

The chain joins TRBV19 to TRBJ2-6, with D perhaps matching TRBD1 (5 bases). V gave up 5 bases and J gave up 0 bases, with 5 bases separating them. The CDR3 contains 14 residues. Germline V gene data show CDR1 as LNHDA and CDR2 as SQIVND (reference sequence). The CDR3 protein is CASSDSSGANVLTF. The DNA for the CDR3 is TGTGCCAGTAGTGACAGCTCTGGGGCCAACGTCCTGACTTTC.

This clonotype turned up a few times. Given a far larger clone just one base away, this is likely a sequencing read error. The CDR3: CASIPRTGSSGYTF. CDR3 bases: TGTGCCAGCATCCCCCGGACAGGGTCGAGTGGCTACACCTTC. The chain links TRBV7-2 to TRBJ1-2, with 8 bases that match TRBD1. This CDR3 is 14 amino acids long. The junction had 11 bases not matched to a gene; V was cut back by 7 bases and J by 7 bases. CDR1 SGHTA and CDR2 FQGNSA come from the germline V gene. Looking up the rest from reference TRBV7-2 and TRBJ1-2 gives the full variable domain: GAGVSQSPSNKVTEKGKDVELRCDPISGHTALYWYRQSLGQGLEFLIYFQGNSAPDKSGLPSDRFSAERTGGSVSTLTIQRTQQEDSAVYLCASIPRTGSSGYTFGSGTRLTVV.